This T cell receptor beta chain was sequenced for a study of response to subunit inactivated influenza vaccine (dated by TCRdb to 2016 to 2019). The study in broad terms: To follow how T cells responded to a trivalent subunit inactivated influenza vaccine, the researchers relied on deep quantitative profiling of the T cell receptor repertoire. What the work shows at the level of the full study, not this receptor alone: It was suggested by the authors that each seasonal influenza vaccination may recruit only a limited number of new T cells.

The CDR3 holds 13 amino acids from the cysteine to the phenylalanine. Left in the record is the CDR3 DNA by itself, 39 bases read in frame from the first base. V is shortened by 8 bases, J by 1 base, and the region joining them spans 9 bases. CDR1 and CDR2, looked up from the germline V gene (reference sequence), are MNHNY and SVGAGI. The library was obtained by RT-PCR. The sequencer listed for this sample is Illumina HiSeq 2500. The public reads were run again by TCRdb, first through fastp at Q25 and then through MiXCR, and only productive beta chains were kept. Each entry merges the rows of one CDR3 protein and shows their most common DNA and genes. This sample comprises around 580,000 distinct CDR3 sequences, around 13% of them detected only once. The ten largest clones add up to 11% of the sample. Note on this clonotype: Its antigen is still unknown. Qualities for individual bases were not recorded, and no much larger clone is one base off.

This receptor was identified in a man between 45 and 60 years old who received an inactivated influenza vaccine. Donor details come from another sample of the same person, matched by shared clones. This chain joins TRBV6-6 to TRBJ2-1, with the D call perhaps TRBD1 or TRBD2, each one matching 6 bases. The source material was PBMCs from blood, sampled approximately 12 days after vaccination. The DNA is as follows: TGTGCCAGCGGAGGGGGTTCCTACAATGAGCAGTTCTTC. The translation is CASGGGSYNEQFF.